This TCR beta chain was identified during a study of cytomegalovirus exposure and HLA in healthy donors. Study-wide results and caveats: The authors enumerated under 200 TCR beta chains as linked to cytomegalovirus.

This CDR3 region has 14 residues. The junction had 10 bases not matched to a gene; V was cut back by 10 bases and J by 3 bases. CDR1 is SGHRS, CDR2 YFSETQ, per germline. Comment on this clone: What it binds is not known.

The PCR was carried out with 60 Vbeta primers and 13 Jbeta primers. Profiling relied on immunoSEQ multiplex PCR, and the TCRdb table lists in-frame clones only, not all of them. The profile shows about 60,000 clones, about 80% of them singletons. Sequencing used PBMCs. The clonotype comes from a woman between 25 and 40 years old in good health and CMV-seronegative. This sequence joins TRBV5-1 and TRBJ2-7; 10 positions match TRBD2. CDR3 in DNA: TGCGCCCTTAAAACCCCTAGCGGGAGCTACGAGCAGTACTTC. Residues: CALKTPSGSYEQYF.